A single TCR beta chain is shown here with its context. Its antigen is unknown. No clone much larger than this one lies a single base away; base qualities are absent. The sample is drawn from a study of control samples from healthy donors and cancer patients (dated by TCRdb to the early 2020s). Receptors were amplified or captured by the immunoSEQ multiplex PCR assay. TCRdb mirrors the immuneACCESS table, restricted to in-frame sequences. Some clones are absent from its copies; in checked studies, under half trace to an unresolved V gene, and the reason for the others is unknown. The sample profile shows fewer than 90,000 clones; approximately 90% of them were found once. Of the sample, around 5.4% falls within the top ten clones. In the germline V gene, CDR1 corresponds to SGHAT and CDR2 to FQNNGV. From the cysteine up to the phenylalanine, the CDR3 has a length of 16 residues. CDR3 DNA is the only sequence kept; it has 48 bases, read in frame from the first base. The V and J ends are trimmed by 7 bases and 0 bases, leaving 15 bases between them.

What was sequenced was blood. This sequence uses TRBV11-2 and TRBJ1-4, with a tentative D gene TRBD1 over 6 matching bases. The source is a woman aged 50 to 60 in good health. The CDR3 here reads CASTPSRGATNEKLFF. The DNA reads as follows: TGTGCCAGCACCCCTTCAAGGGGGGCAACTAATGAAAAACTGTTTTTT.